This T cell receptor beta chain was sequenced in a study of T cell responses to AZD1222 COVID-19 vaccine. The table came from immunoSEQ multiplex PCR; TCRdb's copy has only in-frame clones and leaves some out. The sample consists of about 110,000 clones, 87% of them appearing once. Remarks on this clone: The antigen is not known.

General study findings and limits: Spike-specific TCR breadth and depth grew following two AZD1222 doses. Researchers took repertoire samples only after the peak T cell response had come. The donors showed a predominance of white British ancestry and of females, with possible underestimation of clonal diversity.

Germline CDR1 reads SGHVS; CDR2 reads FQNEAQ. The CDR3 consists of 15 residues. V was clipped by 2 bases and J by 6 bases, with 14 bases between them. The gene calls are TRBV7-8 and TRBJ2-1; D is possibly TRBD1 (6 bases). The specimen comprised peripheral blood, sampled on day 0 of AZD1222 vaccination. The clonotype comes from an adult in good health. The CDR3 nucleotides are TGTGCCAGCAGCTTATCGCAGGGGATCGGCAATGAGCAGTTCTTC. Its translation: CASSLSQGIGNEQFF. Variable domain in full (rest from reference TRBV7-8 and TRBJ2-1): GAGVSQSPRYKVAKRGQDVALRCDPISGHVSLFWYQQALGQGPEFLTYFQNEAQLDKSGLPSDRFFAERPEGSVSTLKIQRTQQEDSAVYLCASSLSQGIGNEQFFGPGTRLTVL.